Presented here are 22 T cell receptor beta chains from one specimen sequenced in a study of vaccination effects on CD4 cells after COVID-19. TCRdb's copy holds only in-frame clones and misses some; the assay was immunoSEQ multiplex PCR. The table lists roughly 24,000 clones, more than 60% of them singletons. In the ViraFEST assay, antigen-specific CD4+ clonotypes were identified by expansion after peptide-pool stimulation. CD4+ T cells were isolated after around ten days of culture. Either the mRNA-1273 or the BNT162b2 vaccine was given to participants as two doses. Antigen specificity for these receptors is unknown. This specimen consisted of CD4+ T cells from PBMCs cultured with HCoV-NL63 spike peptides, obtained after COVID-19 vaccination. The receptors originated from a human donor who received a COVID-19 vaccine.

This clone was detected once. V and J are TRBV29-1 and TRBJ2-1; 7 positions match TRBD2. There are 15 residues in the CDR3. J was trimmed by 3 bases and V by 6 bases; bases with no gene match: 11. Germline loops: CDR1 SQVTM, CDR2 ANQGSEA. The CDR3 region has the DNA TGCAGCGTCCTGGCTAGCGGAAAATTCTACAATGAGCAGTTCTTC. It codes for CSVLASGKFYNEQFF.

The chain links TRBV3-1 (or the pseudogene TRBV3-2) to TRBJ1-1; weak D call: TRBD1 (5 bases). V was trimmed by 7 bases and J by 2 bases, leaving 14 bases between them. CDR1 LGHDT and CDR2 YNNKEL come from the germline V gene (reference sequence). CDR3 length equals 14 residues. As DNA, the CDR3 is TGTGCCAGCACCCCCGGGACCGGTAACACTGAAGCTTTCTTT. Translation gives CASTPGTGNTEAFF.

V is TRBV6-5 and J is TRBJ1-1; 9 nucleotides line up with TRBD1. CDR1 is MNHEY and CDR2 is SVGAGI in the germline V gene. The CDR3 runs to 13 residues. The J segment lost 8 bases and the V segment lost 4 bases, leaving 5 bases of the junction unmatched. CDR3 nucleotides: TGTGCCAGCAGTTCACCCGGGACAGGGGAAGCTTTCTTT. It codes for CASSSPGTGEAFF.

This clone has more than one count but fewer than ten. The gene calls are TRBV6-5 and TRBJ2-7, with TRBD1 as a possible D gene (6 bases). Germline V CDR1 and CDR2: MNHEY, SVGAGI. Trimming removed 4 bases at V and 2 bases at J, with 9 bases between. The CDR3 has 13 amino acids. CDR3 bases: TGTGCCAGCAGTTGGGACACCACCTACGAGCAGTACTTC. This sequence encodes CASSWDTTYEQYF.

This sequence joins TRBV20-1 and TRBJ1-1; D is uncertain. V was trimmed by 5 bases and J by 1 base, leaving 5 bases between them. The CDR3 extends over 11 amino acids. CDR1 DFQATT and CDR2 SNEGSKA come from the germline V gene (reference sequence). The CDR3 DNA reads as TGCAGTGCTTCGCCGAACACTGAAGCTTTCTTT. Encoded protein: CSASPNTEAFF.

The chain carries TRBV18 and TRBJ1-3; tentatively, D is TRBD1 (5 bases). The V end lost 2 bases, the J end lost 4 bases, and 9 bases lay between the germline ends. The CDR3 is 14 residues long. Germline V CDR1 and CDR2: KGHSH, LQKENI. The DNA for the CDR3 is TGTGCCAGCTCACCAGGGACCGACGGAAACACCATATATTTT. As protein: CASSPGTDGNTIYF.

The V gene is TRBV24-1, the J gene TRBJ2-7; unclear D gene. The CDR3 sequence is 13 residues long. Trimming took off 3 bases at V and 5 bases at J, with 10 bases between the two ends. The germline CDR1 and CDR2 sequences are KGHDR and SFDVKD. For the CDR3, the DNA is TGTGCCACCAGTGATAGCTGGTCCCACGAGCAGTACTTC. It encodes CATSDSWSHEQYF.

Only one count was recorded for this clone. This chain connects TRBV5-6 to TRBJ1-3; tentatively, D is TRBD1 (5 bases). Per germline, CDR1 SGHDT and CDR2 YYEEEE. The germline V and J ends were trimmed by 0 bases and 0 bases, with 10 bases remaining between them. This CDR3 spans 16 amino acids. CDR3 residues: CASSLEGQGSGNTIYF. The CDR3 DNA reads as TGTGCCAGCAGCTTGGAAGGGCAGGGCTCTGGAAACACCATATATTTT.

The chain uses TRBV18 and TRBJ2-7, with D tentatively TRBD1 (6 bases). Trimming shortened V by 6 bases and J by 4 bases, and 10 bases separated the two germline ends. Germline V gene data show CDR1 as KGHSH and CDR2 as LQKENI. The CDR3 runs 12 residues. Here the CDR3 reads CASSMDSYEQYF. The CDR3 coding sequence is TGTGCCAGCTCTATGGACAGTTACGAGCAGTACTTC. Supplemented by reference TRBV18 and TRBJ2-7, the full variable domain reads NAGVMQNPRHLVRRRGQEARLRCSPMKGHSHVYWYRQLPEEGLKFMVYLQKENIIDESGMPKERFSAEFPKEGPSILRIQQVVRGDSAAYFCASSMDSYEQYFGPGTRLTVT.

The chain couples TRBV18 to TRBJ1-2; possible D gene TRBD1, 5 bases. V lost 0 bases and J 4 bases, leaving 12 bases between the germline ends. CDR1 is KGHSH, CDR2 LQKENI, per germline. This CDR3 comprises 15 residues. CDR3 nucleotide sequence: TGTGCCAGCTCACCACCCCCCGGGGGAGGCTATGGCTACACCTTC. Its protein is CASSPPPGGGYGYTF.

The chain employs TRBV5-1 and TRBJ2-3; D is possibly TRBD1 (5 bases). Trimming cost V 4 bases and J 0 bases, with 15 bases left between them. This CDR3 region has 16 residues. Looked up from germline, CDR1 is SGHRS and CDR2 is YFSETQ. CDR3 bases: TGCGCCAGCAGCCCTTGGACACAGACCAGCACAGATACGCAGTATTTT. Translated, it gives CASSPWTQTSTDTQYF.

This clone was seen a handful of times. The V call is TRBV18, the J call TRBJ1-3; the D is unclear. CDR3 length: 13 residues. Germline V gene data show CDR1 as KGHSH and CDR2 as LQKENI. V was clipped by 3 bases and J by 3 bases, with 6 bases between them. CDR3 nucleotide sequence: TGTGCCAGCTCACCGGATCGTGGAAACACCATATATTTT. It yields the protein CASSPDRGNTIYF. Complete variable domain (other parts from reference TRBV18 and TRBJ1-3): NAGVMQNPRHLVRRRGQEARLRCSPMKGHSHVYWYRQLPEEGLKFMVYLQKENIIDESGMPKERFSAEFPKEGPSILRIQQVVRGDSAAYFCASSPDRGNTIYFGEGSWLTVV.

This sequence joins TRBV5-6 and TRBJ2-4, with 8 bases that match TRBD1. The CDR3 totals 15 residues. Germline CDR1 and CDR2: SGHDT and YYEEEE. V lost 0 bases, J lost 7 bases, and 6 bases stayed unmatched. CDR3 protein: CASSLVGQGENIQYF. CDR3 nucleotide sequence: TGTGCCAGCAGCTTGGTCGGACAGGGTGAGAACATTCAGTACTTC.

This clone was picked up many times. CDR3 in DNA: TGCGCCAGCAGCTTGTCCGCGGGGGCGCAGGACGAGCAGTACTTC. Translating gives CASSLSAGAQDEQYF. The rearrangement links TRBV5-1 to TRBJ2-7, with a possible D match to TRBD2 (7 bases). Germline lookup yields CDR1 SGHRS and CDR2 YFSETQ. Trimming cost V 1 base and J 5 bases, with 16 bases left between them. The CDR3 sequence is 15 residues long.

V gene TRBV10-1 combines with J gene TRBJ2-7; TRBD1 aligns across 10 bases. The CDR3 runs to 15 residues. Trimming removed 10 bases from V and 3 bases from J; junction bases left unmatched: 12. Germline V gene data show CDR1 as WNHNN and CDR2 as SYGVQD (reference sequence). The CDR3 coding sequence is TGCGCCATACTTTATCCGGGACAGGGGCGCTACGAGCAGTACTTC. It translates to CAILYPGQGRYEQYF.

The chain combines TRBV4-1 with TRBJ1-3; D uncertain. V was pared by 1 base and J by 13 bases, with 20 bases between. The germline gives CDR1 MGHRA, CDR2 YSYEKL. The CDR3 contains 15 residues. CDR3 region: CASSQAGFRPTPIYF. CDR3 coding DNA: TGCGCCAGCAGCCAAGCTGGGTTTCGGCCTACCCCGATATATTTT.

The chain carries TRBV7-3 and TRBJ2-2; TRBD1 matches at 7 bases. With V trimmed by 5 bases and J by 8 bases, 17 bases remained unmatched. The germline V gene has CDR1 SGHTA and CDR2 FQGTGA. CDR3 size: 17 residues. The CDR3 DNA follows: TGTGCCAGCAGCCCGTCCCCGGGGCAGGGGGAACGGGGGGAGCTGTTTTTT. This codes for CASSPSPGQGERGELFF.

The chain is built from TRBV7-9 and TRBJ1-1, with D maybe TRBD1 (5 bases). The CDR3 runs 13 residues. V was cut by 4 bases and J by 4 bases, with 10 bases left in between. The germline gives CDR1 SEHNR, CDR2 FQNEAQ (reference sequence). The CDR3: CASSSQGGTEAFF. CDR3 bases: TGTGCCAGCAGCTCCCAGGGTGGCACTGAAGCTTTCTTT.

The chain has TRBV27 and TRBJ1-4; 7 bases match TRBD1. This CDR3 is built from 15 residues. Germline lookup yields CDR1 MNHEY and CDR2 SMNVEV (reference sequence). The junction had 11 bases not matched to a gene; V was cut back by 6 bases and J by 7 bases. The CDR3 DNA is TGTGCCAGCAGCCCTCTACAGGGGAGAGGTGAAAAACTGTTTTTT. Encoded protein: CASSPLQGRGEKLFF. Full variable domain (outside the CDR3, taken from reference TRBV27 and TRBJ1-4): EAQVTQNPRYLITVTGKKLTVTCSQNMNHEYMSWYRQDPGLGLRQIYYSMNVEVTDKGDVPEGYKVSRKEKRNFPLILESPSPNQTSLYFCASSPLQGRGEKLFFGSGTQLSVL.

J is TRBJ2-2 and V is TRBV27; 15 bases match TRBD2. V was pared by 7 bases and J by 5 bases, with 8 bases of the junction left unmatched. CDR3 length equals 17 residues. Germline V gene sequence: CDR1 MNHEY, CDR2 SMNVEV (reference sequence). CDR3 sequence (DNA): TGTGCCAGCAACCCGGGACTAGCGGGAGGCGATACCGGGGAGCTGTTTTTT. This translates into CASNPGLAGGDTGELFF.

The chain couples TRBV7-6 to TRBJ2-3, with 12 nucleotides matching TRBD2. This CDR3 spans 17 amino acids. Trimming removed 6 bases from V and 0 bases from J; junction bases left unmatched: 7. The germline CDR1 and CDR2 sequences are SGHVS and FNYEAQ. For the CDR3, the DNA is TGTGCCAGCAGTTCCCGGACTAGCGGGGATAGCACAGATACGCAGTATTTT. This gives the protein CASSSRTSGDSTDTQYF.

This clone was counted once. As DNA, the CDR3 is TGTGCCAGCACGCCGGGAGGGGAGACCCAGTACTTC. This translates into CASTPGGETQYF. The genes are TRBV2 and TRBJ2-5; 8 bases map to TRBD2. Germline CDR1 reads SNHLY; CDR2 reads FYNNEI. V shed 7 bases, J shed 5 bases, and the junction held 3 bases outside the gene matches. The CDR3 spans 12 residues.